This is a list of T cell receptor beta chains from one sample in a study of T cells after yellow fever vaccination. Via MiXCR, TCRdb re-called the 5' RACE reads, giving one row per CDR3 protein. This table has 500,000 to 650,000 distinct CDR3 sequences, about 15% appearing once. The sequences come from PBMCs, collected 4 to 5 days after the first yellow fever vaccination. These TCRs come from a man younger than 30 who received the YFV17D yellow fever vaccine. CDR3s include the opening cysteine and the closing phenylalanine or tryptophan. The D gene is left open where the match is weak. For some rows the clone size is stated as once, few or many, or as a class when expanded; others skip it.

clone size,V gene,D gene,J gene,CDR3 DNA,CDR3 protein
.,TRBV4-2,TRBD1,TRBJ1-1,TGTGCCAGCAGCCAAGATGGAGGGGGCGGCACTGAAGCTTTCTTT,CASSQDGGGGTEAFF
few,TRBV12-5,.,TRBJ1-3,TGTGCTAGTGCCTTTCGAAACACCATATATTTT,CASAFRNTIYF
.,TRBV19,.,TRBJ2-5,TGTGCCAGTAGCCAGCAGAAAGAGACCCAGTCCTTC,CASSQQKETQSF
few,TRBV12-3/TRBV12-4,.,TRBJ1-6,TGTGCCAGCAGTCCGACGACAGGCCCGGCACCCCTCCACTTT,CASSPTTGPAPLHF
.,TRBV19,.,TRBJ1-6,TGTGCCAGTAGTATCGCTAGCAGTAATTCACCCCTCCACTTT,CASSIASSNSPLHF
few,TRBV15,.,TRBJ1-1,TGTGCCACCAGCAGAGATATTACAGCTGGCACTGAAGCTTTCTTT,CATSRDITAGTEAFF
.,TRBV6-1,.,TRBJ2-3,TGTGCCAGCAGGTTCGGGGGGCGCGGGACAGATACGCAGTATTTT,CASRFGGRGTDTQYF
few,TRBV2,.,TRBJ2-3,TGTGCCAGCAGTGAAGTTAGGCGGATAGATACGCAGTATTTT,CASSEVRRIDTQYF
many,TRBV6-1,.,TRBJ1-1,TGTGCCAGCAGTGGCAAGAACACTGAAGCTTTCTTT,CASSGKNTEAFF
few,TRBV4-2,.,TRBJ2-6,TGTGCCAGCAGCCAAGAATGGGGCTCTGGGGCCAACGTCCTGACTTTC,CASSQEWGSGANVLTF
.,TRBV11-1,.,TRBJ2-7,TGTGCCAGCAGCCCGAACCGGGGCAGGGATGTGAACGAGCAGTACTTC,CASSPNRGRDVNEQYF
many,TRBV12-3/TRBV12-4,.,TRBJ2-1,TGTGCCAGCAGTTTAGACAAAAACAATGAGCAGTTCTTC,CASSLDKNNEQFF
few,TRBV6-1,.,TRBJ2-3,TGTGCCACCCGACCCACTGCGAGTCCTAGCACAGATACGCAGTATTTT,CATRPTASPSTDTQYF
few,TRBV7-9,.,TRBJ1-1,TGTGCCAGCAGCCCCGGGGGGGGGAAGGCTTTCTTT,CASSPGGGKAFF
.,TRBV9,.,TRBJ2-3,TGTGCCAGCAGCGTAGACCGGGGCAGGAGCACAGATACGCAGTATTTT,CASSVDRGRSTDTQYF
.,TRBV9,.,TRBJ2-1,TGTGCCAGCAGCGTAGGGGGTATTGCGAATGAGCAGTTCTTC,CASSVGGIANEQFF
few,TRBV7-8,.,TRBJ2-1,TGTGCCAGCAGCTTAGCGCGGTTATTTGGGGACCGGAGATCCAATGAGCAGTTCTTC,CASSLARLFGDRRSNEQFF
.,TRBV6-1,.,TRBJ1-3,TGTGCCAGCAGTCGCGGCAGCTCTGGAAACACCATATATTTT,CASSRGSSGNTIYF
many,TRBV7-2,TRBD1,TRBJ2-5,TGTGCCAGCAGCTTGGGGACAGGGGCGCTAGTAGAGACCCAGTACTTC,CASSLGTGALVETQYF
many,TRBV6-5,.,TRBJ2-3,TGTGCCAGCAGTTACTCGCAGGGGTTAGATACGCAGTATTTT,CASSYSQGLDTQYF
.,TRBV1,.,TRBJ1-5,TGCACCAGCAGCTACCCCCGGAGGGACCAGCCCCAGCATTTT,CTSSYPRRDQPQHF
few,TRBV5-1,.,TRBJ1-1,TGCGCCAGCAGAGGGGCCAGGGGCAGTACTGAAGCTTTCTTT,CASRGARGSTEAFF
.,TRBV10-2,.,TRBJ1-1,TGCGCCAGCAGTGAGGGCGAGGAGAACACTGAAGCTTTCTTT,CASSEGEENTEAFF
.,TRBV7-9,TRBD1,TRBJ1-1,TGTGCCAGCAGGGGGACAGTCGGCACTGAAGCTTTCTTT,CASRGTVGTEAFF
few,TRBV6-1,.,TRBJ1-3,TGTGCCAGCCACCGGGTGGGGGCTGGAAACACCATATATTTT,CASHRVGAGNTIYF
.,TRBV7-3,TRBD2,TRBJ2-1,TGTGCCAGCAGTCTACTAGCGGACAATGAGCAGTTCTTC,CASSLLADNEQFF
.,TRBV7-6,.,TRBJ1-2,TGTGCCAGCAGCGATCCTCAGGAAAAAGCTAACTATGGCTACACCTTC,CASSDPQEKANYGYTF
few,TRBV4-1,.,TRBJ1-1,TGCGCCAGCAGCCAAGAAGGGACCAGGTCTTCGGGGACTGAAGCTTTCTTT,CASSQEGTRSSGTEAFF
.,TRBV6-1,TRBD2,TRBJ2-2,TGTGCCAGCAGTGAATCCACGTTAATAGCGGGGGGCCCTTCGAACACCGGGGAGCTGTTTTTT,CASSESTLIAGGPSNTGELFF
.,TRBV7-3,TRBD2,TRBJ2-1,TGTGCCAGCAGCCCCGGACTAGCGGGGGCCTACAATGAGCAGTTCTTC,CASSPGLAGAYNEQFF
.,TRBV2,.,TRBJ1-1,TGTGCCAGCTCCTTAGTTCCCACTGAAGCTTTCTTT,CASSLVPTEAFF
.,TRBV29-1,.,TRBJ2-7,TGCAGCGTTGAGGCAACAGGGACCGAGCAGTACTTC,CSVEATGTEQYF
.,TRBV29-1,.,TRBJ1-1,TGCAGCGTTGATGTACGGGCTGAAGCTTTCTTT,CSVDVRAEAFF
.,TRBV4-1,.,TRBJ1-1,TGCGCCAGCAGCCAAGAAACGGGGGCAACTACTGAAGCTTTCTTT,CASSQETGATTEAFF
.,TRBV3-1,TRBD2,TRBJ2-1,TGTGCCAGCAGCCGACTAGCGGGGGGCGTATCCTACAATGAGCAGTTCTTC,CASSRLAGGVSYNEQFF
few,TRBV7-2,TRBD2,TRBJ2-5,TGTGCCAGCAGCCCAAGGACTAGCGGGGACGAGACCCAGTACTTC,CASSPRTSGDETQYF
.,TRBV20-1,.,TRBJ1-2,TGCAGTGCCCCCGCCCGGGGGAGTGGGAAACTAGGGGGAAACTATGGCTACACCTTC,CSAPARGSGKLGGNYGYTF
.,TRBV7-6,TRBD2,TRBJ2-1,TGTGCCAGCAGCTTAGCGCCCCCTAGCGGGGGGGCAGGGTACAATGAGCAGTTCTTC,CASSLAPPSGGAGYNEQFF
few,TRBV2,TRBD1,TRBJ1-5,TGTGCCAGCAAATGGACAGGGGGCGTCAATCAGCCCCAGCATTTT,CASKWTGGVNQPQHF
.,TRBV4-3,.,TRBJ2-5,TGCGCCAGCAGCCGGGGGGGGGGCGCCGAGACCCAGTACTTC,CASSRGGGAETQYF